Below are 27 T cell receptor beta chains sequenced from a single sample in a study of brain metastases from non-small cell lung cancer. Produced via immunoSEQ multiplex PCR; TCRdb's table is partial and in-frame only. The repertoire holds 2,000 to 3,000 clones, about four fifths seen once, with around a tenth in the top ten. The sample consisted of primary lung tumor tissue. The receptor set was obtained from a donor older than 35 with non-small cell lung cancer.

This chain links TRBV19 with TRBJ1-1; a possible D gene is TRBD1 (5 bases). This CDR3 comprises 12 residues. The V end was cut by 3 bases, the J end by 4 bases, with 6 bases between. The germline V gene has CDR1 LNHDA and CDR2 SQIVND (reference sequence). In DNA, the CDR3 is TGTGCCAGTAGTATGGGGGGCACTGAAGCTTTCTTT. Protein product: CASSMGGTEAFF.

This clone has only a few counts. The chain uses TRBV2 and TRBJ2-3; no definite D call. Germline V CDR1 and CDR2: SNHLY, FYNNEI. CDR3 size: 11 residues. V dropped 2 bases and J dropped 10 bases, with 7 bases sitting between them. As DNA, the CDR3 is TGTGCCAGCAGTGAAAATAATGCGCAGTATTTT. Its translation: CASSENNAQYF.

CDR3 in amino acids: CASSAQVNTEAFF. The CDR3 coding sequence is TGTGCCAGCAGTGCGCAGGTTAACACTGAAGCTTTCTTT. The rearrangement joins TRBV2 to TRBJ1-1, with D uncertain. Trimming cost V 4 bases and J 2 bases, with 8 bases left between them. CDR3 length: 13 residues. In germline, CDR1 is SNHLY, CDR2 FYNNEI.

As regards this clone: The junction differs from germline at one of its ends, possibly a read error. The J gene is TRBJ2-5, the V gene TRBV29-1; tentatively, D is TRBD1 (5 bases). Germline V CDR1 and CDR2: SQVTM, ANQGSEA. CDR3 size: 16 residues. CDR3 bases: TGCAGCGTTAAAGATCCTCACGAAGGACAAAAAGAGACCCAGTACTTC. Its protein is CSVKDPHEGQKETQYF.

Turning to this clone: At one end the junction does not follow the germline gene, possibly because of a read error. Within the sample, other DNA sequences also encode this same CDR3. The chain uses TRBV7-8 and TRBJ1-2; 8 positions agree with TRBD1. This CDR3 has 13 amino acids. The germline gives CDR1 SGHVS, CDR2 FQNEAQ. CDR3 protein: CASSLDRVDGYTF. Written as DNA, the CDR3 is TGTGCCAGCAGCCTGGACAGGGTCGATGGTTACACCTTC.

The chain joins TRBV19 to TRBJ2-7; TRBD2 matches 9 bases. Germline V gene lookup returns CDR1 LNHDA and CDR2 SQIVND (reference sequence). The CDR3 contains 15 residues. After removal of 9 bases from V and 3 bases from J, the junction contained 12 bases not matched to a gene. The CDR3 DNA reads TGTGCCAGCAGTCCCGGGGTAGCGGGAGACTACGAGCAGTACTTC. It encodes CASSPGVAGDYEQYF.

This clone was recorded a few times. This sequence joins TRBV28 and TRBJ1-2; 11 positions match TRBD1. V dropped 3 bases and J dropped 3; count of bases not matched to a gene: 3. The CDR3 length is 15 residues. Germline CDR1 reads MDHEN; CDR2 reads SYDVKM. CDR3 protein: CASSFPGQGDYGYTF. CDR3 in DNA: TGTGCCAGCAGTTTTCCGGGACAGGGGGACTATGGCTACACCTTC.

The rearrangement links TRBV6-2 or TRBV6-3 to TRBJ2-3, with TRBD1 matching over 7 bases. Trimming removed 4 bases from V and 0 bases from J; junction bases left unmatched: 4. Germline lookup yields CDR1 MNHEY and CDR2 SVGEGT. The CDR3 covers 15 residues. The CDR3 bases are TGTGCCAGCAGTTGGGACAGCACTAGCACAGATACGCAGTATTTT. Encoded protein: CASSWDSTSTDTQYF.

The rearrangement links TRBV7-2 to TRBJ1-5, with TRBD1 matching over 7 bases. V lost 4 bases and J lost 5; bases outside the gene matches: 5. The CDR3 covers 14 residues. Germline V CDR1 and CDR2: SGHTA, FQGNSA. Here the CDR3 DNA reads TGTGCCAGCAGCTCCGGACAGGACCATCAGCCCCAGCATTTT. Amino acids: CASSSGQDHQPQHF. Full variable domain (missing parts from reference TRBV7-2 and TRBJ1-5): GAGVSQSPSNKVTEKGKDVELRCDPISGHTALYWYRQSLGQGLEFLIYFQGNSAPDKSGLPSDRFSAERTGGSVSTLTIQRTQQEDSAVYLCASSSGQDHQPQHFGDGTRLSIL.

The chain joins TRBV12-3 or TRBV12-4 to TRBJ1-5; no firm D call. This CDR3 comprises 13 residues. Trimming pared 3 bases from V and 3 bases from J, leaving 6 bases between. The CDR3 is CASSLANNQPQHF. The CDR3 nucleotides read TGTGCCAGCAGTTTGGCCAACAATCAGCCCCAGCATTTT.

Worth noting for this clone: A single base separates this from a much larger clone, so it may be a read error. In the same sample, other DNA sequences code for this CDR3. The rearrangement joins TRBV27 to TRBJ2-1, with 10 bases that match TRBD2. Per germline, CDR1 MNHEY and CDR2 SMNVEV (reference sequence). The CDR3 is 15 residues long. The CDR3 DNA follows: TGTGCCAGTAGTTTAAGCGGGGGGGCCCAAAATGAGCAGTTCTTC. Its translation: CASSLSGGAQNEQFF.

The genes are TRBV28 and TRBJ2-2; D uncertain. V was shortened by 5 bases and J by 5 bases, with 12 bases between the two germline ends. Germline CDR1 is MDHEN and CDR2 is SYDVKM. The CDR3 sequence is 14 residues long. CDR3: CASSLPRYTGELFF. For the CDR3, the DNA is TGTGCCAGCAGTCTACCGAGATATACCGGGGAGCTGTTTTTT.

Concerning this clone itself: Additional DNA sequences in this sample encode the identical CDR3. The gene calls are TRBV28 and TRBJ2-7; D call uncertain. The CDR3 consists of 14 residues. Trimming cost V 8 bases and J 3 bases, with 17 bases left between them. The germline V gene has CDR1 MDHEN and CDR2 SYDVKM. CDR3 loop: CASWGTLPHYEQYF. Written as DNA, the CDR3 is TGTGCCAGCTGGGGAACTCTTCCCCACTACGAGCAGTACTTC.

The chain recombines TRBV14 with TRBJ2-1; no clear D gene. Between the trimmed V and J ends, which lost 4 bases and 8 bases, there was a span of 9 bases. CDR1 and CDR2 (germline): SGHDN, FVKESK. The CDR3 extends over 12 amino acids. The CDR3 sequence: CASSPLSDEQFF. CDR3 DNA: TGTGCCAGCAGCCCACTCAGCGATGAGCAGTTCTTC.

This chain uses TRBV5-6 with TRBJ1-2; 7 bases align to TRBD1. CDR3 length: 15 amino acids. Germline V gene data show CDR1 as SGHDT and CDR2 as YYEEEE. With V trimmed by 3 bases and J by 4 bases, 9 bases remained unmatched. In DNA, the CDR3 is TGTGCCAGCAGCTCCCGGGACAGATATATCTATGGCTACACCTTC. Translated: CASSSRDRYIYGYTF. The full variable domain, with the rest looked up from reference TRBV5-6 and TRBJ1-2, is DAGVTQSPTHLIKTRGQQVTLRCSPKSGHDTVSWYQQALGQGPQFIFQYYEEEERQRGNFPDRFSGHQFPNYSSELNVNALLLGDSALYLCASSSRDRYIYGYTFGSGTRLTVV.

The chain links TRBV19 to TRBJ1-1; tentative D call: TRBD1 (6 bases). With 6 bases removed from V and 7 bases from J, the gap between germline ends came to 15 bases. Germline lookup yields CDR1 LNHDA and CDR2 SQIVND (reference sequence). This CDR3 region has 13 residues. CDR3 amino acids: CASSDRNSFEAFF. CDR3 sequence (DNA): TGTGCCAGTAGCGACAGGAATTCTTTTGAAGCTTTCTTT. Based on the CDR3 plus reference TRBV19 and TRBJ1-1, the full variable domain is DGGITQSPKYLFRKEGQNVTLSCEQNLNHDAMYWYRQDPGQGLRLIYYSQIVNDFQKGDIAEGYSVSREKKESFPLTVTSAQKNPTAFYLCASSDRNSFEAFFGQGTRLTVV.

V is TRBV28 and J is TRBJ1-5; tentatively, D is TRBD1 (5 bases). With 2 bases removed from V and 8 bases from J, the gap between germline ends came to 10 bases. The CDR3 runs to 13 residues. CDR1 and CDR2 (germline): MDHEN, SYDVKM. The CDR3: CASSLEGQKPQHF. In nucleotides, the CDR3 is TGTGCCAGCAGTTTAGAGGGGCAGAAGCCCCAGCATTTT.

This chain uses TRBV28 with TRBJ2-1, with TRBD2 matching over 9 bases. CDR1 and CDR2 from the germline V gene are MDHEN and SYDVKM. The V segment lost 3 bases and the J segment 6 bases; nucleotides outside the gene matches: 6. The CDR3 covers 15 residues. CDR3 protein: CASSFAGGRGNEQFF. The DNA of the CDR3 is TGTGCCAGCAGTTTCGCGGGAGGGAGAGGCAATGAGCAGTTCTTC.

The CDR3 DNA follows: TGTGCCAGCAGCCTGCATATGGCCTACGAGCAGTACTTC. Its protein is CASSLHMAYEQYF. This chain connects TRBV6-6 to TRBJ2-7; no clear D gene. The CDR3 has 13 amino acids. Germline CDR1 reads MNHNY; CDR2 reads SVGAGI (reference sequence). V was cut by 6 bases and J by 2 bases, with 11 bases left in between.

The chain uses TRBV7-9 and TRBJ1-2, with 8 positions matching TRBD1. V trimming: 3 bases; J trimming: 3 bases; junction bases outside the gene matches: 0. Germline V gives CDR1 SEHNR, CDR2 FQNEAQ (reference sequence). The CDR3 totals 13 residues. CDR3 sequence (DNA): TGTGCCAGCAGCTTGGGACAGGACTATGGCTACACCTTC. It codes for CASSLGQDYGYTF.

The rearrangement uses TRBV4-2 and TRBJ2-2; D is uncertain. The CDR3 is 13 residues long. The V gene lost 4 bases and the J gene lost 2 bases, with 5 bases spanning the gap. Germline CDR1 and CDR2: LGHNA and YNFKEQ. For the CDR3, the DNA is TGTGCCAGCAGCCGTCCCAACACCGGGGAGCTGTTTTTT. Translation: CASSRPNTGELFF.

The chain links TRBV6-5 to TRBJ2-7, with D uncertain. V was trimmed by 6 bases and J by 1 base, leaving 13 bases between them. The CDR3 covers 14 residues. Germline V gene data show CDR1 as MNHEY and CDR2 as SVGAGI. The CDR3, as DNA: TGTGCCAGCAGCCAACCGGGCCTATCCTACGAGCAGTACTTC. Translation gives CASSQPGLSYEQYF.

The gene calls are TRBV10-1 and TRBJ2-1; TRBD2 matches at 12 bases. The CDR3 has 19 amino acids. The trim removed 8 bases at V and 4 bases at J, leaving 18 bases unmatched. The germline gives CDR1 WNHNN, CDR2 SYGVQD (reference sequence). The CDR3 loop is CASPRGWLAGGQRYNEQFF. The CDR3 DNA reads TGCGCCAGCCCCCGAGGGTGGCTAGCGGGAGGGCAAAGGTACAATGAGCAGTTCTTC.

J is TRBJ2-2 and V is TRBV28; 9 nucleotides agree with TRBD2. The CDR3 is 15 amino acids. Germline V gives CDR1 MDHEN, CDR2 SYDVKM. Trimming at V came to 2 bases and at J to 11 bases, leaving 9 bases not matched to a gene. The CDR3, as DNA: TGTGCCAGCAGTTTAGTTAGCGGGGGACGGCACGAGCTGTTTTTT. Amino acid sequence: CASSLVSGGRHELFF.

This chain uses TRBV7-2 with TRBJ1-4; 8 positions agree with TRBD1. J gave up 3 bases and V 5 bases, and 5 bases lay outside the gene matches. Germline loops: CDR1 SGHTA, CDR2 FQGNSA. This CDR3 has 15 amino acids. CDR3 loop: CASSVYRGANEKLFF. In DNA, the CDR3 is TGTGCCAGCAGCGTCTACAGGGGGGCTAATGAAAAACTGTTTTTT.

In its sample, this clone was seen a few times. The CDR3 sequence is CASSSRGVTNTEAFF. CDR3 coding DNA: TGTGCCAGCAGTAGTCGAGGGGTTACGAACACTGAAGCTTTCTTT. The V and J genes are TRBV6-5 and TRBJ1-1; weak D call: TRBD1 (5 bases). This CDR3 spans 15 amino acids. Germline lookup yields CDR1 MNHEY and CDR2 SVGAGI. V was trimmed by 5 bases and J by 1 base, leaving 14 bases between them.

This rearrangement joins TRBV11-3 to TRBJ2-1, with TRBD1 matching 9 bases. The CDR3 sequence is 15 residues long. Trimming at V came to 5 bases and at J to 7 bases, leaving 9 bases not matched to a gene. The germline V gene has CDR1 SGHNT and CDR2 YENEEA. The CDR3 sequence is CASSLGPTGGNEQFF. The CDR3 DNA is TGTGCCAGCAGCCTAGGGCCGACAGGGGGGAATGAGCAGTTCTTC.